These T cell receptor beta chains were read from a single sample in a study of vaccination and CD4 T cells after COVID-19. A single record per CDR3 protein comes from TCRdb applying MiXCR to the PCR reads. The table records some 25,000 distinct CDR3 sequences, roughly 60% of them present only once. The antigens for these receptors are not known. The sample consisted of CD4+ T cells from blood, cultured in vitro, taken after SARS-CoV-2 vaccination. Every receptor here comes from a human donor who received a COVID-19 vaccine. Each CDR3 is given with its conserved first and last residue. Each record gives: CDR3 DNA, CDR3 protein, CDR3 length, V gene, J gene, D gene, clone size. A D gene is named only where the DNA matches it firmly. Expanded clones are given a class, and other clones once, few, many or no size at all.

DNA: TGTGCCAGCAGTTACCTCAGGAGGGCGATAGAGCAGTACTTC; CDR3: CASSYLRRAIEQYF; length: 14; V: TRBV6-2/TRBV6-3; J: TRBJ2-7; D: -; size: few
DNA: TGTGCCACCAGTGATCGTAGTGGTATAGACAATGAGCAGTTCTTC; CDR3: CATSDRSGIDNEQFF; length: 15; V: TRBV24-1; J: TRBJ2-1; D: -; size: -
DNA: TGTGCCAGCTCACCAGAAGGTCGCGGCTACACCTTC; CDR3: CASSPEGRGYTF; length: 12; V: TRBV18; J: TRBJ1-2; D: -; size: -
DNA: TGTGCCTGGAGTGTAGGGGGGGGGAAAGAGACCCAGTACTTC; CDR3: CAWSVGGGKETQYF; length: 14; V: TRBV30; J: TRBJ2-5; D: -; size: -
DNA: TGTGCCAGCAGGATCACAGAGAACACTGAAGCTTTCTTT; CDR3: CASRITENTEAFF; length: 13; V: TRBV6-1; J: TRBJ1-1; D: -; size: few
DNA: TGCAGTGCTAGCGGGGACCAAAGCACAGATACGCAGTATTTT; CDR3: CSASGDQSTDTQYF; length: 14; V: TRBV20-1; J: TRBJ2-3; D: -; size: -
DNA: TGCAGTGTCAACCCCTACAATGAGCAGTTCTTC; CDR3: CSVNPYNEQFF; length: 11; V: TRBV20-1; J: TRBJ2-1; D: -; size: -
DNA: TGTGCCAGCAGTGAAATCTCAGGGATGAACACTGAAGCTTTCTTT; CDR3: CASSEISGMNTEAFF; length: 15; V: TRBV6-1; J: TRBJ1-1; D: -; size: -
DNA: TGCACCCTGGCTCGGAAGGTGAACACTGAAGCTTTCTTT; CDR3: CTLARKVNTEAFF; length: 13; V: TRBV20-1; J: TRBJ1-1; D: -; size: -
DNA: TGTGCCAGCAGTTACCAGACAGGGGTTGGCGAAAAACTGTTTTTT; CDR3: CASSYQTGVGEKLFF; length: 15; V: TRBV6-5; J: TRBJ1-4; D: TRBD1; size: few
DNA: TGTGCCAGCAGCCAACAGGTGGGGCCTAATGAAAAACTGTTTTTT; CDR3: CASSQQVGPNEKLFF; length: 15; V: TRBV9; J: TRBJ1-4; D: -; size: medium-sized
DNA: TGTGCCACCAGCAGAGAGGGCCGTCGGCAAACAACTAATGAAAAACTGTTTTTT; CDR3: CATSREGRRQTTNEKLFF; length: 18; V: TRBV15; J: TRBJ1-4; D: -; size: -
DNA: TGTGCCACGACCGGGACAGGGAGCCACGGGGAGTACTTC; CDR3: CATTGTGSHGEYF; length: 13; V: TRBV19; J: TRBJ2-5; D: TRBD1; size: few
DNA: TGTGCCAGCAGAGCCACGGGACGAAGCTACGAGCAGTACTTC; CDR3: CASRATGRSYEQYF; length: 14; V: TRBV7-9; J: TRBJ2-7; D: -; size: -
DNA: TGTGCCATCAGTGTCGAAGGGGCTATTGAAGCTTTCTTT; CDR3: CAISVEGAIEAFF; length: 13; V: TRBV10-3; J: TRBJ1-1; D: -; size: -
DNA: TGCAGCGTTGAGATTCTATGGACTAGCGGGGGGGCCGAACAGTTCTTC; CDR3: CSVEILWTSGGAEQFF; length: 16; V: TRBV29-1; J: TRBJ2-1; D: TRBD2; size: -
DNA: TGTGCCAGTAGTATAGAGTCCCAGAGGAATCAGCCCCAGCATTTT; CDR3: CASSIESQRNQPQHF; length: 15; V: TRBV19; J: TRBJ1-5; D: -; size: few
DNA: TGTGCCAGCAGTTACCGGGACGGAAACGCGCGGGGTGGCTACACCTTC; CDR3: CASSYRDGNARGGYTF; length: 16; V: TRBV6-5; J: TRBJ1-2; D: -; size: -
DNA: TGCGCCAGCACTAATGGTGGCACTAGCACAGATACGCAGTATTTT; CDR3: CASTNGGTSTDTQYF; length: 15; V: TRBV5-1; J: TRBJ2-3; D: -; size: -
DNA: TGTGCCAGTACCGAACGGACAAGTCGGGCTTTCTTT; CDR3: CASTERTSRAFF; length: 12; V: TRBV19; J: TRBJ1-1; D: -; size: -
DNA: TGTGCCAGCAGCCCGGACAGGTTCAATTCACCCCTCCACTTT; CDR3: CASSPDRFNSPLHF; length: 14; V: TRBV14; J: TRBJ1-6; D: TRBD1; size: -
DNA: TGTGCCAGCAGTTCACGGGACACAGCGAACACCGGGGAGCTGTTTTTT; CDR3: CASSSRDTANTGELFF; length: 16; V: TRBV12-3/TRBV12-4; J: TRBJ2-2; D: -; size: -
DNA: TGTGCCACCAGCGGCCGTTCAATCATGAACACTGAAGCTTTCTTT; CDR3: CATSGRSIMNTEAFF; length: 15; V: TRBV15; J: TRBJ1-1; D: -; size: -
DNA: TGCAGCGTAGAACGCGGGGGGGATTCGAACACCGGGGAGCTGTTTTTT; CDR3: CSVERGGDSNTGELFF; length: 16; V: TRBV29-1; J: TRBJ2-2; D: TRBD2; size: -
DNA: TGCAGTGCTAGATTGCGGACAGGCGGGATGTCTGGGGCCAACGTCCTGACTTTC; CDR3: CSARLRTGGMSGANVLTF; length: 18; V: TRBV20-1; J: TRBJ2-6; D: -; size: -
DNA: TGCAGCATAGAGGGGGCGGGTAACACTGAAGCTTTCTTT; CDR3: CSIEGAGNTEAFF; length: 13; V: TRBV29-1; J: TRBJ1-1; D: TRBD1; size: few
DNA: TGCAGCGTCAACAGGGGGCTGGGGTCCTACAATGAGCAGTTCTTC; CDR3: CSVNRGLGSYNEQFF; length: 15; V: TRBV29-1; J: TRBJ2-1; D: TRBD1; size: once
DNA: TGCGCCAGCAGCTTGGCCACTAGCGGCACAGATACGCAGTATTTT; CDR3: CASSLATSGTDTQYF; length: 15; V: TRBV5-1; J: TRBJ2-3; D: TRBD2; size: -
DNA: TGTGCCACCAGGGGAGGAGACACTGAAGCTTTCTTT; CDR3: CATRGGDTEAFF; length: 12; V: TRBV24-1; J: TRBJ1-1; D: -; size: -
DNA: TGTGCCAGCAGTTACCGTGACGAGCAGTACTTC; CDR3: CASSYRDEQYF; length: 11; V: TRBV6-5; J: TRBJ2-7; D: -; size: -
DNA: TGCAGTGCTAGAGTCACAGGGGTCGGTGGCTACACCTTC; CDR3: CSARVTGVGGYTF; length: 13; V: TRBV20-1; J: TRBJ1-2; D: TRBD1; size: -
DNA: TGTGCCAGCAGCTTATCAAGCGGGGGGGGCACAGATACGCAGTATTTT; CDR3: CASSLSSGGGTDTQYF; length: 16; V: TRBV11-3; J: TRBJ2-3; D: TRBD2; size: few
DNA: TGTGCCAGCAGACCAACAGGGGGAAGGAGGAGCAATCAGCCCCAGCATTTT; CDR3: CASRPTGGRRSNQPQHF; length: 17; V: TRBV6-1; J: TRBJ1-5; D: TRBD1; size: -
DNA: TGTGCCATCAGTTTGACAGGGGCGCAGGGGGAGCTGTTTTTT; CDR3: CAISLTGAQGELFF; length: 14; V: TRBV10-3; J: TRBJ2-2; D: TRBD1; size: few
DNA: TGTGCCAGCAGTGAATATCCGGGACAGCCTTATGATGGCTACACCTTC; CDR3: CASSEYPGQPYDGYTF; length: 16; V: TRBV25-1; J: TRBJ1-2; D: TRBD1; size: -
DNA: TGTGCCAGCAGTGAATCGGGGGACAGGGTCGCGTATGGCTACACCTTC; CDR3: CASSESGDRVAYGYTF; length: 16; V: TRBV25-1; J: TRBJ1-2; D: TRBD1; size: -
DNA: TGTGCCAGTAGTATCCCCTACACTGAAGCTTTCTTT; CDR3: CASSIPYTEAFF; length: 12; V: TRBV19; J: TRBJ1-1; D: -; size: -
DNA: TGTGCCAGCAGCCCACCCAGGGTGCATGAGCAGTTCTTC; CDR3: CASSPPRVHEQFF; length: 13; V: TRBV21-1; J: TRBJ2-1; D: -; size: -
DNA: TGCAGCGTTGAAAACAGGGGGACTGGGGAGACCCAGTACTTC; CDR3: CSVENRGTGETQYF; length: 14; V: TRBV29-1; J: TRBJ2-5; D: TRBD1; size: once